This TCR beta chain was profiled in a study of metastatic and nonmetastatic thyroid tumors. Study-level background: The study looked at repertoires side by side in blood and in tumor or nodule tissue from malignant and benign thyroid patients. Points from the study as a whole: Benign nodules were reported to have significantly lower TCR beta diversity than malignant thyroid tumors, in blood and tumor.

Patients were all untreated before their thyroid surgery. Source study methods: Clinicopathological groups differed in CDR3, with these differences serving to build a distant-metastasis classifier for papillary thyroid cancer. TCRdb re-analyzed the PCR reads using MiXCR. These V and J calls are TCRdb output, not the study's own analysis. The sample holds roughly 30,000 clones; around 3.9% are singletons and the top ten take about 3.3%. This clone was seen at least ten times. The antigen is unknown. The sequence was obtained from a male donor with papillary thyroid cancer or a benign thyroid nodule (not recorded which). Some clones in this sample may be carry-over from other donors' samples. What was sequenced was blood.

CDR3 protein: CASSRQGAVQETQYF. In nucleotides, the CDR3 is TGTGCCAGCAGCCGACAGGGGGCGGTCCAAGAGACCCAGTACTTC. This chain joins TRBV3-1 and TRBJ2-5, with 10 bases lining up with TRBD1. Germline CDR1 reads LGHDT; CDR2 reads YNNKEL (reference sequence). The CDR3 sequence is 15 residues long. The junction had 3 bases not matched to a gene; V was cut back by 4 bases and J by 1 base.